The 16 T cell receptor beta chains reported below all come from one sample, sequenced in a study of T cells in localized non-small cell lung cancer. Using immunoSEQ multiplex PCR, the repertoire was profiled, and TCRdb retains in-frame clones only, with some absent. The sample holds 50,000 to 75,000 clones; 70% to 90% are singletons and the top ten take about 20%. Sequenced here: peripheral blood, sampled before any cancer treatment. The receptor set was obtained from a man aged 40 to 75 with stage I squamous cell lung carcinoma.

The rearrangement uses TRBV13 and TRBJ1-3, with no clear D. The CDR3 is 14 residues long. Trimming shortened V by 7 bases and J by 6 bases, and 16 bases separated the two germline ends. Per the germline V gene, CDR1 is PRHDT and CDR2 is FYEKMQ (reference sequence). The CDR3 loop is CASTLSAVANTIYF. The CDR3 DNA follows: TGTGCCAGCACCTTGTCGGCGGTGGCAAACACCATATATTTT.

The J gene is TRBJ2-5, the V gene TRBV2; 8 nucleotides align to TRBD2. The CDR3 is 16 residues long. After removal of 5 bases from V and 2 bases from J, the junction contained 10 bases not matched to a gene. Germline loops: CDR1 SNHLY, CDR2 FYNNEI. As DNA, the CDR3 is TGTGCCAGCAGTCCCGGGGGGGGTGATGAGCAAGAGACCCAGTACTTC. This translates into CASSPGGGDEQETQYF.

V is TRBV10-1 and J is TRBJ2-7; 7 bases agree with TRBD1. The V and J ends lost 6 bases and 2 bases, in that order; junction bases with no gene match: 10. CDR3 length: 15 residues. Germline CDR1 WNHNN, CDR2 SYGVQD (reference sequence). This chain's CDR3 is CASSPNRGPTYEQYF. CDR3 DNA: TGCGCCAGCAGCCCCAACAGGGGTCCAACCTACGAGCAGTACTTC.

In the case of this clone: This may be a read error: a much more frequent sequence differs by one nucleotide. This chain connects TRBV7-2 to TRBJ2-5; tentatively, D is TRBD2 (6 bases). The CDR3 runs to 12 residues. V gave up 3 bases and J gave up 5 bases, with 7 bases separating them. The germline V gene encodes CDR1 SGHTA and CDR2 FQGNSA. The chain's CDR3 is CASSFGGETQYF. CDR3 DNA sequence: TGTGCCAGCAGCTTTGGGGGGGAGACCCAGTACTTC.

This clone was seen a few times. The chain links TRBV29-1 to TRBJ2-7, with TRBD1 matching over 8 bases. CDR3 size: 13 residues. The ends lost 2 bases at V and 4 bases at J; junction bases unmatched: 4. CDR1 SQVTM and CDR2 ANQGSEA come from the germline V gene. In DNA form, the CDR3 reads TGCAGCGTTGAACAGGGGGCAATGTACGAGCAGTACTTC. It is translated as CSVEQGAMYEQYF.

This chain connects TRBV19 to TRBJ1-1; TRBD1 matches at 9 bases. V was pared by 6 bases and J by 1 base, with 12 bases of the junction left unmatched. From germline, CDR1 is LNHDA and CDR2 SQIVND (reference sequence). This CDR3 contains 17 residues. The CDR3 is CASRFPGTGMTNTEAFF. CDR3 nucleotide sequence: TGTGCCAGTAGATTCCCGGGGACAGGGATGACGAACACTGAAGCTTTCTTT. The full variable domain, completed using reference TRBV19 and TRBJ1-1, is DGGITQSPKYLFRKEGQNVTLSCEQNLNHDAMYWYRQDPGQGLRLIYYSQIVNDFQKGDIAEGYSVSREKKESFPLTVTSAQKNPTAFYLCASRFPGTGMTNTEAFFGQGTRLTVV.

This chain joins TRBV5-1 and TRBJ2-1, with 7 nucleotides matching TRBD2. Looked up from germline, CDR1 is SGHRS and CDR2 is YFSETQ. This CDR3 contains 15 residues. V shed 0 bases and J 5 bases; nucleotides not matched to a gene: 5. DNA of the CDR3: TGCGCCAGCAGCTTGGCTCTAGCGGTACACAATGAGCAGTTCTTC. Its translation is CASSLALAVHNEQFF.

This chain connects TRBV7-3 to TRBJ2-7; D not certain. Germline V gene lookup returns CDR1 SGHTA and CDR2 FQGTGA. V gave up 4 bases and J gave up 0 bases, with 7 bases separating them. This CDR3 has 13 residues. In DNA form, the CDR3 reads TGTGCCAGCAGCTATTCTCCCTCCTACGAGCAGTACTTC. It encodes CASSYSPSYEQYF. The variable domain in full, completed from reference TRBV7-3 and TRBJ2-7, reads GAGVSQTPSNKVTEKGKYVELRCDPISGHTALYWYRQSLGQGPEFLIYFQGTGAADDSGLPNDRFFAVRPEGSVSTLKIQRTERGDSAVYLCASSYSPSYEQYFGPGTRLTVT.

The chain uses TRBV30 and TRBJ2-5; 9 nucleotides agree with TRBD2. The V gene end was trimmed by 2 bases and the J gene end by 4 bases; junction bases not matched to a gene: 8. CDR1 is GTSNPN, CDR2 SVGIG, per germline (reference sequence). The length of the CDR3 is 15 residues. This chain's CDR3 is CAWSTGSGRRETQYF. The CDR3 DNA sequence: TGTGCCTGGAGTACCGGTAGCGGGAGAAGAGAGACCCAGTACTTC.

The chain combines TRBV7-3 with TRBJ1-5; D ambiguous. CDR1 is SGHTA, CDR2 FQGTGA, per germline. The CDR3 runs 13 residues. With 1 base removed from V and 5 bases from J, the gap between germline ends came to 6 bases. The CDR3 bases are TGTGCCAGCAGCTTAAACAGCGATCAGCCCCAGCATTTT. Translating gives CASSLNSDQPQHF.

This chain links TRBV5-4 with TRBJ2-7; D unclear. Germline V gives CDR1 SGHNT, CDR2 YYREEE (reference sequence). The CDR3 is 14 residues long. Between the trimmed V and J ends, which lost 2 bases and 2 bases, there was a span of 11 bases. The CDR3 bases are TGTGCCAGCAGCTTAAGAAACCCTCCCTACGAGCAGTACTTC. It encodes CASSLRNPPYEQYF.

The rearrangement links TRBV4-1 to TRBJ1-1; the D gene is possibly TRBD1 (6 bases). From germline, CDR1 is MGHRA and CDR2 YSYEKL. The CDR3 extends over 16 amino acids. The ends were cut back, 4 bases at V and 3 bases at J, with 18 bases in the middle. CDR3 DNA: TGCGCCAGCAGCCCCCGTTCGGGGGGCGCGGACACTGAAGCTTTCTTT. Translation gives CASSPRSGGADTEAFF.

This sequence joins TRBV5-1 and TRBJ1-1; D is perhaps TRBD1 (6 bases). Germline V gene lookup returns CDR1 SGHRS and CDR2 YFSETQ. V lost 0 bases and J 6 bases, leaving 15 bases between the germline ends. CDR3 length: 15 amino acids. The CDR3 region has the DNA TGCGCCAGCAGCTTGGAGAATCCAGGGGAGGCTGAAGCTTTCTTT. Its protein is CASSLENPGEAEAFF.

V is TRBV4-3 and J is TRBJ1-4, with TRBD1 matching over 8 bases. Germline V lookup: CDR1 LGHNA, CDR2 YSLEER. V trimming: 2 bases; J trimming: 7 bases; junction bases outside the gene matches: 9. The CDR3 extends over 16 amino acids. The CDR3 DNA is TGCGCCAGCAGCCAACACACCACAGGGGGGGGTGAAAAACTGTTTTTT. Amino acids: CASSQHTTGGGEKLFF.

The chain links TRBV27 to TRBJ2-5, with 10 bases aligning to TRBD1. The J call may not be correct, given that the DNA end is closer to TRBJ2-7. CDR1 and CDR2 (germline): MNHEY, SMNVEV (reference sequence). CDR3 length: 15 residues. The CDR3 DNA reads TGTGCCAGCAAGGCCCACGGGACAGGGGTTTACGAGCAGTACTTC. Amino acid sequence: CASKAHGTGVYEQYF.

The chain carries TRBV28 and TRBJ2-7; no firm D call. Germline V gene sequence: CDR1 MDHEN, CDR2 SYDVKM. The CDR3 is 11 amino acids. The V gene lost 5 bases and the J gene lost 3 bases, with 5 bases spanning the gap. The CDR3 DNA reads TGTGCCAGCAGTGTCCTCTACGAGCAGTACTTC. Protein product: CASSVLYEQYF. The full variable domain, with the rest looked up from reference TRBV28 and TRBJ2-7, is DVKVTQSSRYLVKRTGEKVFLECVQDMDHENMFWYRQDPGLGLRLIYFSYDVKMKEKGDIPEGYSVSREKKERFSLILESASTNQTSMYLCASSVLYEQYFGPGTRLTVT.